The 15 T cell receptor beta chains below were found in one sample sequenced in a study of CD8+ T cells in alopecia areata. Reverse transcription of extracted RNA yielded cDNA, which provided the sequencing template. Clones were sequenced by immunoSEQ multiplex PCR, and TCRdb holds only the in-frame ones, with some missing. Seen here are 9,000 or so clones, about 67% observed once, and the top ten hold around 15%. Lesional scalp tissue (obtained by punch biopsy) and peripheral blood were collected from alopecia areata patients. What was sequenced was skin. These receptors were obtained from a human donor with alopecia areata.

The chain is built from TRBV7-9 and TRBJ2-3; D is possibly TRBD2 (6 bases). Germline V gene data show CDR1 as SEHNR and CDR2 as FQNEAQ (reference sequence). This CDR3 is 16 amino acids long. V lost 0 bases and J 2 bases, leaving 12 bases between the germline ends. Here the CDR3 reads CASSLAEGLYTDTQYF. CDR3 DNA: TGTGCCAGCAGCTTAGCAGAGGGACTTTACACAGATACGCAGTATTTT.

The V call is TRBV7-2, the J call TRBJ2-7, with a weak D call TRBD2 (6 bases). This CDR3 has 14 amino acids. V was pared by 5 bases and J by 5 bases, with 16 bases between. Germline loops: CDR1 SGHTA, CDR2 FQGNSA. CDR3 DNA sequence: TGTGCCAGCAGCGCCCGGCGGGGACTCCACGAGCAGTACTTC. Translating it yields CASSARRGLHEQYF.

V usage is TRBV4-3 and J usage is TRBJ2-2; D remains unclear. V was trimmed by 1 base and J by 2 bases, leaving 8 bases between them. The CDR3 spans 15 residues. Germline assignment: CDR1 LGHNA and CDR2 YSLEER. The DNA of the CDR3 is TGCGCCAGCAGCCAAGGCTCCCATAACACCGGGGAGCTGTTTTTT. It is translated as CASSQGSHNTGELFF.

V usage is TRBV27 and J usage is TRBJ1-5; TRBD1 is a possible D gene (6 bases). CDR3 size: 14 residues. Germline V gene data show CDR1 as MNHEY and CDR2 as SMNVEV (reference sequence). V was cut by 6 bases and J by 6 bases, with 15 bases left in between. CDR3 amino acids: CASRRAGAGQPQHF. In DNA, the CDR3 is TGTGCCAGCAGGAGGGCAGGGGCCGGTCAGCCCCAGCATTTT.

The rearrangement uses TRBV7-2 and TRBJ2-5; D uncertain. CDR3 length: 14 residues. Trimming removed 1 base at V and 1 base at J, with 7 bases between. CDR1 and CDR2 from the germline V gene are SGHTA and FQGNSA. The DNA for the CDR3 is TGTGCCAGCAGCTTAGGAGCTATCCAAGAGACCCAGTACTTC. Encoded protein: CASSLGAIQETQYF.

CDR3 sequence: CASSLIHILKLAGETQYF. The CDR3 DNA reads TGTGCCAGCAGCTTAATACACATACTCAAGCTAGCGGGAGAGACCCAGTACTTC. The chain has TRBV7-3 and TRBJ2-5; 8 nucleotides match TRBD2. V dropped 1 base and J dropped 4; count of bases not matched to a gene: 14. This CDR3 spans 18 amino acids. Germline CDR1 SGHTA, CDR2 FQGTGA.

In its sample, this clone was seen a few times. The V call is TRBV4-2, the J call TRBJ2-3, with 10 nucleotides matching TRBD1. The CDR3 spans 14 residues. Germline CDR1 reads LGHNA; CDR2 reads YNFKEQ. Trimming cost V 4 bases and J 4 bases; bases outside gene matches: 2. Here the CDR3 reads CASSPTGGADTQYF. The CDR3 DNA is TGTGCCAGCAGCCCGACAGGGGGCGCAGATACGCAGTATTTT.

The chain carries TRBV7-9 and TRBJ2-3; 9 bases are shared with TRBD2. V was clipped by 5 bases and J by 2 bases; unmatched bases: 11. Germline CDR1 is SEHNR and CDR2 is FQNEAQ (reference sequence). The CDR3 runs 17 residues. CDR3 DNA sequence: TGTGCCAGCAGCCCCTTGGGAGCGGGGGGCCCCACAGATACGCAGTATTTT. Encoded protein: CASSPLGAGGPTDTQYF.

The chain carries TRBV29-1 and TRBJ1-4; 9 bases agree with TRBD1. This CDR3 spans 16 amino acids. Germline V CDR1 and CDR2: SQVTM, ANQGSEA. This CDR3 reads CSTTGGEFGTNEKLFF. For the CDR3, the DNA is TGCAGTACGACAGGGGGGGAGTTCGGAACTAATGAAAAACTGTTTTTT.

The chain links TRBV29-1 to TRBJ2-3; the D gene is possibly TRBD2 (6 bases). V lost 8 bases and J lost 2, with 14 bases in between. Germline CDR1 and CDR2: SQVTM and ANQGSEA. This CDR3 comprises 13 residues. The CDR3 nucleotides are TGCAGCCTTTCTAGCGCTAACACAGATACGCAGTATTTT. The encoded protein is CSLSSANTDTQYF.

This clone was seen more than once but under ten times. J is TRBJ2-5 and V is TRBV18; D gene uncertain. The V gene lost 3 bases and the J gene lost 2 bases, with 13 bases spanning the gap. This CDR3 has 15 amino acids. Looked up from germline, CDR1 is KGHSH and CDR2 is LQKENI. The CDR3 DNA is TGTGCCAGCTCACCCACCCTTAACAATCAAGAGACCCAGTACTTC. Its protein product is CASSPTLNNQETQYF.

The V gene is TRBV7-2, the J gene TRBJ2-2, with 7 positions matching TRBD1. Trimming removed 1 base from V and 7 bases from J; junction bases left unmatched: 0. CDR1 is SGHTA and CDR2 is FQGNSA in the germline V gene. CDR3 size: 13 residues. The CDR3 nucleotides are TGTGCCAGCAGCTTAGGGACAGGCGGGGAGCTGTTTTTT. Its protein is CASSLGTGGELFF.

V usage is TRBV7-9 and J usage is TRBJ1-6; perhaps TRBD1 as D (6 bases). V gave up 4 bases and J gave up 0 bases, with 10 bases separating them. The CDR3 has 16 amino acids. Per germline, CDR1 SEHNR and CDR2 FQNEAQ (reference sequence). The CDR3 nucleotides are TGTGCCAGCAGCTCAACAGGGAGCTCCTATAATTCACCCCTCCACTTT. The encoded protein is CASSSTGSSYNSPLHF. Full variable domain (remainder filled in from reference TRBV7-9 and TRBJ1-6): DTGVSQNPRHKITKRGQNVTFRCDPISEHNRLYWYRQTLGQGPEFLTYFQNEAQLEKSRLLSDRFSAERPKGSFSTLEIQRTEQGDSAMYLCASSSTGSSYNSPLHFGNGTRLTVT.

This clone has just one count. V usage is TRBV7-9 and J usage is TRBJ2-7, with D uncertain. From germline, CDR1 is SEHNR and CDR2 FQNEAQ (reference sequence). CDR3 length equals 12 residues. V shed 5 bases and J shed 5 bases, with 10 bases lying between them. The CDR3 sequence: CASSPLLDEQYF. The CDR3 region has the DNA TGTGCCAGCAGCCCACTTCTGGACGAGCAGTACTTC.

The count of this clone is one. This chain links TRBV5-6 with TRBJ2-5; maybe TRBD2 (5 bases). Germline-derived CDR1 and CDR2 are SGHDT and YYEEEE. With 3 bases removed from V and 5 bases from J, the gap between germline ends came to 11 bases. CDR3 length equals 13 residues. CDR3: CASSSWPGETQYF. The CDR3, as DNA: TGTGCCAGCAGCTCATGGCCGGGGGAGACCCAGTACTTC.